The 25 T cell receptor beta chains below come from one sample, sequenced in a study of immune cell composition in non-small cell lung cancer. Method: immunoSEQ multiplex PCR; TCRdb's copy keeps in-frame clones and lacks some. The data hold over 7,500 clones, with roughly 77% observed a single time. The normal lung sample lay at least 3 cm, and maximally far, from the tumour. Input material: non-adjacent lung tissue. The receptor set was obtained from a human donor with non-small cell lung cancer.

CDR3 bases: TGTGCCAGTAGTCAGGGACAGGGGTACACCGGGGAGCTGTTTTTT. This translates into CASSQGQGYTGELFF. V usage is TRBV19 and J usage is TRBJ2-2; TRBD1 matches at 10 bases. The CDR3 length is 15 residues. The germline CDR1 and CDR2 sequences are LNHDA and SQIVND (reference sequence). V was pared by 5 bases and J by 3 bases, with 3 bases of the junction left unmatched.

J is TRBJ1-1 and V is TRBV9, with D perhaps TRBD1 (6 bases). Trimming pared 4 bases from V and 1 base from J, leaving 20 bases between. Germline CDR1 reads SGDLS; CDR2 reads YYNGEE. The CDR3 covers 17 residues. As DNA, the CDR3 is TGTGCCAGCAGCCTCCGGGACATAAACGTGGGGAACACTGAAGCTTTCTTT. Its translation is CASSLRDINVGNTEAFF.

This chain connects TRBV29-1 to TRBJ2-3, with 7 bases lining up with TRBD1. From germline, CDR1 is SQVTM and CDR2 ANQGSEA. The CDR3 spans 13 residues. V lost 6 bases and J lost 5; bases outside the gene matches: 8. The DNA of the CDR3 is TGCAGCGTATCTCGTGACAGGGAAGATACGCAGTATTTT. Protein: CSVSRDREDTQYF.

This clone was seen just once. V gene TRBV2 combines with J gene TRBJ2-7; D is ambiguous. The germline V gene has CDR1 SNHLY and CDR2 FYNNEI. This CDR3 has 11 residues. Trimming stripped 5 bases from V and 6 bases from J, with 8 bases between. The CDR3 region is CASSPPSEQYF. Written as DNA, the CDR3 is TGTGCCAGCAGTCCCCCATCCGAGCAGTACTTC. Full variable domain (outside the CDR3, taken from reference TRBV2 and TRBJ2-7): EPEVTQTPSHQVTQMGQEVILRCVPISNHLYFYWYRQILGQKVEFLVSFYNNEISEKSEIFDDQFSVERPDGSNFTLKIRSTKLEDSAMYFCASSPPSEQYFGPGTRLTVT.

The rearrangement uses TRBV6-6 and TRBJ1-5; D gene ambiguous. The CDR3 has 13 amino acids. With 8 bases removed from V and 4 bases from J, the gap between germline ends came to 12 bases. The germline V gene has CDR1 MNHNY and CDR2 SVGAGI (reference sequence). CDR3 coding DNA: TGTGCCAGCGCGGCTAGAGTTAATCAGCCCCAGCATTTT. Protein: CASAARVNQPQHF.

This rearrangement joins TRBV5-4 to TRBJ1-2; 10 nucleotides align to TRBD1. J gave up 8 bases and V 2 bases, and 6 bases lay outside the gene matches. This CDR3 has 14 residues. The V gene's germline CDR1 is SGHNT and CDR2 YYREEE (reference sequence). The CDR3 sequence is CASSFSGTGEGYTF. DNA of the CDR3: TGTGCCAGCAGCTTCTCCGGGACAGGGGAAGGCTACACCTTC.

The V gene is TRBV6-6, the J gene TRBJ2-7, with a possible D match to TRBD1 (6 bases). The CDR3 is made up of 13 amino acids. Germline CDR1 and CDR2: MNHNY and SVGAGI (reference sequence). Trimming took 7 bases from V and 7 from J, leaving 17 bases between them. CDR3 region: CASTRTGKGEQYF. The DNA for the CDR3 is TGTGCCAGCACCCGAACAGGGAAGGGGGAGCAGTACTTC.

The CDR3 DNA is TGTGCCAGCAGCGTAGGTGCGGGGTCCACCTACGAGCAGTACTTC. It yields the protein CASSVGAGSTYEQYF. V gene TRBV9 combines with J gene TRBJ2-7; D may be TRBD2 (6 bases). Germline values: CDR1 SGDLS, CDR2 YYNGEE. The ends were cut back, 0 bases at V and 2 bases at J, with 12 bases in the middle. The CDR3 length is 15 residues.

This clone came up a few times. This rearrangement joins TRBV7-9 to TRBJ1-2; D is undetermined. V was clipped by 3 bases and J by 4 bases, with 6 bases between them. CDR3 length: 12 residues. The V gene's germline CDR1 is SEHNR and CDR2 FQNEAQ (reference sequence). CDR3 DNA sequence: TGTGCCAGCAGCTTGGGCAGCTATGGCTACACCTTC. Amino acid sequence: CASSLGSYGYTF. Complete variable domain (other parts from reference TRBV7-9 and TRBJ1-2): DTGVSQNPRHKITKRGQNVTFRCDPISEHNRLYWYRQTLGQGPEFLTYFQNEAQLEKSRLLSDRFSAERPKGSFSTLEIQRTEQGDSAMYLCASSLGSYGYTFGSGTRLTVV.

The rearrangement links TRBV14 to TRBJ1-1; D uncertain. CDR3 length: 15 residues. Germline V gene sequence: CDR1 SGHDN, CDR2 FVKESK. Trimming took 0 bases from V and 0 from J, leaving 8 bases between them. The CDR3: CASSQEATLNTEAFF. CDR3 sequence (DNA): TGTGCCAGCAGCCAAGAGGCGACACTGAACACTGAAGCTTTCTTT.

This chain uses TRBV9 with TRBJ1-3, with D unclear. Trimming removed 3 bases at V and 0 bases at J, with 10 bases between. Per the germline V gene, CDR1 is SGDLS and CDR2 is YYNGEE. The CDR3 sequence is 15 residues long. CDR3 nucleotide sequence: TGTGCCAGCAGCGGACACTCGGCCTCTGGAAACACCATATATTTT. Amino acid sequence: CASSGHSASGNTIYF.

The chain carries TRBV5-1 and TRBJ2-5; 9 nucleotides line up with TRBD1. The V segment lost 2 bases and the J segment 5 bases; nucleotides outside the gene matches: 7. Germline V gives CDR1 SGHRS, CDR2 YFSETQ. The CDR3 sequence is 15 residues long. CDR3 sequence (DNA): TGCGCCAGCAGCTTAGGGACAGGGTCCTTGGAGACCCAGTACTTC. Amino acids: CASSLGTGSLETQYF.

The chain has TRBV19 and TRBJ1-1, with TRBD1 matching over 8 bases. This CDR3 region has 14 residues. J was trimmed by 3 bases and V by 6 bases; bases with no gene match: 6. The V gene's germline CDR1 is LNHDA and CDR2 SQIVND (reference sequence). CDR3 DNA: TGTGCCAGTAGCCTGTCAGGGGGCTACACTGAAGCTTTCTTT. Translation gives CASSLSGGYTEAFF.

The CDR3 reads CASTTPGGNTIYF. The CDR3 region has the DNA TGTGCCAGCACAACCCCCGGGGGAAACACCATATATTTT. The chain joins TRBV5-5 to TRBJ1-3; D ambiguous. The ends were cut back, 6 bases at V and 4 bases at J, with 11 bases in the middle. CDR3 length equals 13 residues. The germline V gene encodes CDR1 SGHKS and CDR2 YYEKEE (reference sequence).

CDR3 in DNA: TGTGCCAGCACGGTGGTTGCCAGCACCGGGGAGCTGTTTTTT. Translation: CASTVVASTGELFF. The V call is TRBV2, the J call TRBJ2-2; D call uncertain. Germline values: CDR1 SNHLY, CDR2 FYNNEI. This CDR3 contains 14 residues. The V gene lost 7 bases and the J gene lost 4 bases, with 13 bases spanning the gap.

The genes are TRBV5-4 and TRBJ2-3; 11 bases agree with TRBD2. Trimming took 4 bases from V and 6 from J; bases not matched to a gene: 10. The CDR3 runs to 16 residues. The germline V gene encodes CDR1 SGHNT and CDR2 YYREEE (reference sequence). The CDR3 loop reads CASSPTSGRVGDTQYF. The DNA of the CDR3 is TGTGCCAGCAGCCCCACTAGCGGGAGAGTGGGGGATACGCAGTATTTT. The whole variable domain, remainder taken from reference TRBV5-4 and TRBJ2-3, is ETGVTQSPTHLIKTRGQQVTLRCSSQSGHNTVSWYQQALGQGPQFIFQYYREEENGRGNFPPRFSGLQFPNYSSELNVNALELDDSALYLCASSPTSGRVGDTQYFGPGTRLTVL.

The CDR3 DNA reads TGTGCCAGCTCACCGCAGCGGGGGTTCACAGATACGCAGTATTTT. Translating it yields CASSPQRGFTDTQYF. The chain carries TRBV18 and TRBJ2-3; 8 positions agree with TRBD2. The CDR3 sequence is 15 residues long. Germline-derived CDR1 and CDR2 are KGHSH and LQKENI. Trimming at V came to 3 bases and at J to 2 bases, leaving 4 bases not matched to a gene.

The gene calls are TRBV5-4 and TRBJ2-4; D unresolved. The germline V and J ends were trimmed by 3 bases and 6 bases, with 7 bases remaining between them. Germline CDR1 SGHNT, CDR2 YYREEE (reference sequence). The CDR3 has 12 residues. In nucleotides, the CDR3 is TGTGCCAGCAGCTCCGACTTAAACATTCAGTACTTC. Its translation is CASSSDLNIQYF.

The CDR3, as DNA: TGTGCCAGCTCAAGGGTTGGAAGCACAGATACGCAGTATTTT. Its protein is CASSRVGSTDTQYF. The chain links TRBV18 to TRBJ2-3; D gene uncertain. Germline V gene lookup returns CDR1 KGHSH and CDR2 LQKENI. The CDR3 runs 14 residues. The V and J ends lost 5 bases and 0 bases respectively, with 9 bases between them.

The gene calls are TRBV7-6 and TRBJ2-1; no reliable D call. V was shortened by 5 bases and J by 8 bases, with 13 bases between the two germline ends. This CDR3 has 13 residues. CDR1 and CDR2 from the germline V gene are SGHVS and FNYEAQ. In nucleotides, the CDR3 is TGTGCCAGCAGCACGGGTCAGGCGTATGAGCAGTTCTTC. This translates into CASSTGQAYEQFF.

V usage is TRBV7-2 and J usage is TRBJ1-2; D uncertain. The V gene lost 4 bases and the J gene lost 8 bases, with 11 bases spanning the gap. Germline loops: CDR1 SGHTA, CDR2 FQGNSA. This CDR3 has 12 residues. The CDR3 here is CASSWTERGYTF. DNA of the CDR3: TGTGCCAGCAGCTGGACGGAGCGGGGCTACACCTTC.

This chain joins TRBV7-3 and TRBJ2-2; D is unresolved. Trimming pared 0 bases from V and 6 bases from J, leaving 2 bases between. Germline V gives CDR1 SGHTA, CDR2 FQGTGA. The CDR3 contains 12 residues. The CDR3: CASSLTAGELFF. As DNA, the CDR3 is TGTGCCAGCAGCTTAACAGCCGGGGAGCTGTTTTTT.

This clone was detected a few times. The CDR3 DNA reads as TGTGCCAGCAGTTACCAGGGACCATCGGGGAATCAGCCCCAGCATTTT. Its protein product is CASSYQGPSGNQPQHF. The chain is built from TRBV6-6 and TRBJ1-5; possibly TRBD1 for D (5 bases). The CDR3 is 16 amino acids. V gave up 2 bases and J gave up 4 bases, with 15 bases separating them. From germline, CDR1 is MNHNY and CDR2 SVGAGI (reference sequence).

There are a few counts of this clone. V and J are TRBV9 and TRBJ1-1; 7 nucleotides align to TRBD1. The germline V gene has CDR1 SGDLS and CDR2 YYNGEE. This CDR3 region has 18 residues. V was clipped by 3 bases and J by 0 bases; unmatched bases: 14. The CDR3, as DNA: TGTGCCAGCAGCGCCCCTGACCCCGGGACAGCGCTGAACACTGAAGCTTTCTTT. It encodes CASSAPDPGTALNTEAFF.

The chain couples TRBV4-3 to TRBJ2-3; 11 positions match TRBD2. Trimming cost V 3 bases and J 2 bases; bases outside gene matches: 10. This CDR3 is built from 18 residues. Germline V gene data show CDR1 as LGHNA and CDR2 as YSLEER. The CDR3 loop reads CASSQSPGTSGLTDTQYF. CDR3 nucleotides: TGCGCCAGCAGCCAGTCTCCCGGGACTAGCGGACTCACAGATACGCAGTATTTT.